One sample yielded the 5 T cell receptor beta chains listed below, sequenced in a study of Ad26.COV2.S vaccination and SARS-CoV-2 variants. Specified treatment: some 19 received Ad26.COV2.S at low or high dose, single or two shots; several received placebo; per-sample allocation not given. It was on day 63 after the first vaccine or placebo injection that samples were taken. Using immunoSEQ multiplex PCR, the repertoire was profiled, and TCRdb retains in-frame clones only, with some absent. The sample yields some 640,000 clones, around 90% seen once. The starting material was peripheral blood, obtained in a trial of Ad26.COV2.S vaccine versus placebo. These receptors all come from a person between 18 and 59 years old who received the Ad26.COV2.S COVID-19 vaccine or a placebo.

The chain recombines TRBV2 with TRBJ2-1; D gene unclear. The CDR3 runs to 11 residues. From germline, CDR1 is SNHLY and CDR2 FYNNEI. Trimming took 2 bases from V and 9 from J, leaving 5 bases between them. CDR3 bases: TGTGCCAGCAGTGAATTTACTGAGCAGTTCTTC. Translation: CASSEFTEQFF.

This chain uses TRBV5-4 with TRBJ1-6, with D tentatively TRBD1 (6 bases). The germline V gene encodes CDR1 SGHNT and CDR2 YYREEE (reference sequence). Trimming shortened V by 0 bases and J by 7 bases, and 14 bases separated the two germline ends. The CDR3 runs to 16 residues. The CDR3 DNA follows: TGTGCCAGCAGCTTGGGTGGACAGCGAAAAAATTCACCCCTCCACTTT. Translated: CASSLGGQRKNSPLHF.

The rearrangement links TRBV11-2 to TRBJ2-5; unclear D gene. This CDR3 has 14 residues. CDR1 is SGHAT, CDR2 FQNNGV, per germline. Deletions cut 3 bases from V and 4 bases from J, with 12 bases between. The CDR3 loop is CASSLGQRGETQYF. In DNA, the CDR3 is TGTGCCAGCAGCTTGGGCCAGCGAGGAGAGACCCAGTACTTC. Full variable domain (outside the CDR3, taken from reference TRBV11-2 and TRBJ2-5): EAGVAQSPRYKIIEKRQSVAFWCNPISGHATLYWYQQILGQGPKLLIQFQNNGVVDDSQLPKDRFSAERLKGVDSTLKIQPAKLEDSAVYLCASSLGQRGETQYFGPGTRLLVL.

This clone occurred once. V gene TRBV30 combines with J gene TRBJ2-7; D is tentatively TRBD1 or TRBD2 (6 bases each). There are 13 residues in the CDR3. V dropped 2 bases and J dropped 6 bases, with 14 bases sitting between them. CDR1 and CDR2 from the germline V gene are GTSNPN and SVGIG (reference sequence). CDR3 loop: CAWSPQGGGEQYF. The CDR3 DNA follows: TGTGCCTGGAGTCCACAGGGAGGCGGCGAGCAGTACTTC.

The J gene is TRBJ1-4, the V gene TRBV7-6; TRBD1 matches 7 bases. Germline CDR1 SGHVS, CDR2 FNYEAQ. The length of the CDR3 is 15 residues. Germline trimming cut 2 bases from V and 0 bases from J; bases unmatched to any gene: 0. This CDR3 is CASSLTGATNEKLFF. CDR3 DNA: TGTGCCAGCAGCTTAACAGGGGCAACTAATGAAAAACTGTTTTTT.